The 26 T cell receptor beta chains listed next were all sequenced from one sample in a study of blood T cell repertoires in COVID-19. Profiled with immunoSEQ multiplex PCR; TCRdb holds only in-frame clones, not every one. This sample yields under 150,000 clones, of which 84% are seen a single time; more than 3% belongs to the top ten. What was sequenced was PBMCs or T cells enriched from blood (not recorded which). Source of these receptors: a man aged 45-65 years in a cohort exposed to, infected with or recovered from COVID-19 (not recorded which).

The chain joins TRBV30 to TRBJ1-5, with D unresolved. The CDR3 contains 15 residues. The V gene lost 1 base and the J gene lost 0 bases, with 10 bases spanning the gap. CDR1 and CDR2 from the germline V gene are GTSNPN and SVGIG (reference sequence). CDR3 coding DNA: TGTGCCTGGAGTGCCGGACTGAATAGCAATCAGCCCCAGCATTTT. This encodes CAWSAGLNSNQPQHF. Together with reference TRBV30 and TRBJ1-5, the CDR3 gives the full variable domain: SQTIHQWPATLVQPVGSPLSLECTVEGTSNPNLYWYRQAAGRGLQLLFYSVGIGQISSEVPQNLSASRPQDRQFILSSKKLLLSDSGFYLCAWSAGLNSNQPQHFGDGTRLSIL.

This clone was recorded once. This chain uses TRBV10-3 with TRBJ1-2; maybe TRBD1 (5 bases). CDR1 is ENHRY, CDR2 SYGVKD, per germline. Trimming took off 4 bases at V and 8 bases at J, with 11 bases between the two ends. The length of the CDR3 is 12 residues. CDR3 residues: CAISVREDGYTF. CDR3 coding DNA: TGTGCCATCAGTGTCAGGGAAGACGGCTACACCTTC.

This chain links TRBV2 with TRBJ2-1, with 7 bases lining up with TRBD1. The CDR3 consists of 16 residues. CDR1 SNHLY and CDR2 FYNNEI come from the germline V gene. Losses at the gene ends were 6 bases for V and 7 bases for J; bases not matched to a gene: 15. CDR3 sequence (DNA): TGTGCCAGCAGGCGACAGGGTTCCAGAAATTCTAATGAGCAGTTCTTC. Translating gives CASRRQGSRNSNEQFF.

The chain combines TRBV11-2 with TRBJ1-4; 8 bases align to TRBD1. Germline V gene lookup returns CDR1 SGHAT and CDR2 FQNNGV. Trimming took 5 bases from V and 7 from J; bases not matched to a gene: 9. The CDR3 sequence is 15 residues long. CDR3 DNA: TGTGCCAGCAGCGGATCACAGGGGGGGTCTGAAAAACTGTTTTTT. It translates to CASSGSQGGSEKLFF. The full variable domain, in which reference TRBV11-2 and TRBJ1-4 provide the parts outside the CDR3, is EAGVAQSPRYKIIEKRQSVAFWCNPISGHATLYWYQQILGQGPKLLIQFQNNGVVDDSQLPKDRFSAERLKGVDSTLKIQPAKLEDSAVYLCASSGSQGGSEKLFFGSGTQLSVL.

This sequence joins TRBV6-1 and TRBJ2-2; D is perhaps TRBD1 (6 bases). V gave up 1 base and J gave up 12 bases, with 12 bases separating them. Germline V gene lookup returns CDR1 MNHNS and CDR2 SASEGT. The CDR3 contains 13 residues. In DNA form, the CDR3 reads TGTGCCAGCAGTGAAGGGGTGGGGGCGCAGCTGTTTTTT. Its translation: CASSEGVGAQLFF.

This clone is labeled as large. The J gene is TRBJ1-1, the V gene TRBV3-1 (or the pseudogene TRBV3-2); TRBD1 is a possible D gene (5 bases). Trimming cost V 4 bases and J 9 bases, with 18 bases left between them. The CDR3 extends over 14 amino acids. Germline CDR1 and CDR2: LGHDT and YNNKEL (reference sequence). This CDR3 is CASSPSDSYLKAFF. In nucleotides, the CDR3 is TGTGCCAGCAGCCCCTCCGACAGCTATCTGAAAGCTTTCTTT.

This chain connects TRBV29-1 to TRBJ2-7, with D possibly TRBD1 on 5 matching bases. CDR3 length: 12 residues. The V end lost 6 bases, the J end lost 3 bases, and 12 bases lay between the germline ends. Germline CDR1 is SQVTM and CDR2 is ANQGSEA. In nucleotides, the CDR3 is TGCAGCGTCGGGCAGGGTAACTACGAGCAGTACTTC. Amino acids: CSVGQGNYEQYF.

Concerning this clone: Distinct nucleotide sequences in the sample also encode this CDR3. J is TRBJ2-2 and V is TRBV5-4; D is uncertain. This CDR3 region has 14 residues. V was trimmed by 0 bases and J by 1 base, leaving 4 bases between them. Germline V gene sequence: CDR1 SGHNT, CDR2 YYREEE (reference sequence). CDR3 amino acids: CASSLGQNTGELFF. CDR3 DNA sequence: TGTGCCAGCAGCTTGGGGCAGAACACCGGGGAGCTGTTTTTT.

V and J are TRBV2 and TRBJ1-2, with 8 bases that match TRBD1. Germline assignment: CDR1 SNHLY and CDR2 FYNNEI. The CDR3 is 17 amino acids. J lost 8 bases, V lost 4 bases, and 18 bases had no gene match. CDR3 DNA sequence: TGTGCCAGCAGTGGGAGTTGGGGCAGGGGGCTATATGAGGGCTACACCTTC. Translated, it gives CASSGSWGRGLYEGYTF.

The chain joins TRBV11-2 to TRBJ2-7; a possible D gene is TRBD1 (6 bases). This CDR3 is built from 12 residues. CDR1 SGHAT and CDR2 FQNNGV come from the germline V gene. The V and J ends lost 3 bases and 4 bases respectively, with 7 bases between them. The CDR3 is CASSLTGYEQYF. The CDR3 region has the DNA TGTGCCAGCAGCTTGACAGGATACGAGCAGTACTTC.

This chain uses TRBV4-1 with TRBJ2-3, with 10 bases identical to TRBD2. Germline V CDR1 and CDR2: MGHRA, YSYEKL. Unmatched junction bases numbered 9, after V lost 0 bases and J lost 3 bases. The CDR3 contains 18 residues. CDR3 protein: CASSQEFVSGGATDTQYF. CDR3 sequence (DNA): TGCGCCAGCAGCCAAGAATTCGTAAGCGGGGGGGCAACAGATACGCAGTATTTT.

This clone was observed a single time. V gene TRBV7-9 combines with J gene TRBJ2-7, with a possible D match to TRBD1 (7 bases). Germline lookup yields CDR1 SEHNR and CDR2 FQNEAQ (reference sequence). Trimming cost V 6 bases and J 6 bases, with 21 bases left between them. The CDR3 loop spans 15 amino acids. CDR3 in DNA: TGTGCCAGCAGTCCTCAGGGGGGATCGGTGATCGAGCAGTACTTC. It yields the protein CASSPQGGSVIEQYF.

The genes are TRBV19 and TRBJ2-1, with TRBD1 matching over 8 bases. The CDR3 length is 15 residues. Unmatched junction bases numbered 9, after V lost 7 bases and J lost 4 bases. The germline gives CDR1 LNHDA, CDR2 SQIVND (reference sequence). This CDR3 reads CASKPQGAGYNEQFF. The CDR3 coding sequence is TGTGCCAGTAAACCCCAGGGGGCGGGTTACAATGAGCAGTTCTTC.

This clone was detected only once. V and J are TRBV3-1 (or the pseudogene TRBV3-2) and TRBJ2-1, with D possibly matching TRBD1 (5 bases). Germline values: CDR1 LGHDT, CDR2 YNNKEL (reference sequence). The CDR3 has 15 amino acids. Trimming left V 1 base short and J 2 bases short, with 9 bases between. For the CDR3, the DNA is TGTGCCAGCAGCCAAGGGCTAGGGGCCTACAATGAGCAGTTCTTC. Translated, it gives CASSQGLGAYNEQFF.

CDR3 DNA: TGTGCCAGCAGCAAGAACAGGGTATGTGGTAATCAGCCCCAGCATTTT. This encodes CASSKNRVCGNQPQHF. The rearrangement joins TRBV21-1 to TRBJ1-5; the DNA was not compared with TRBD1, the D call given in the table. TRBV21-1 represents a pseudogene. This CDR3 region has 16 residues.

The V call is TRBV5-1, the J call TRBJ2-4, with 7 bases fitting TRBD1. Germline assignment: CDR1 SGHRS and CDR2 YFSETQ. The CDR3 spans 14 residues. V lost 3 bases to trimming and J lost 6 bases; unmatched junction nucleotides: 6. The CDR3 protein is CASSSAGDRNIQYF. The CDR3 bases are TGCGCCAGCAGCTCAGCCGGGGACAGAAACATTCAGTACTTC.

This chain uses TRBV4-3 with TRBJ2-2; D gene uncertain. CDR1 is LGHNA and CDR2 is YSLEER in the germline V gene. V shed 0 bases and J shed 4 bases, with 6 bases lying between them. This CDR3 has 14 residues. The CDR3 DNA sequence: TGCGCCAGCAGCCAAGACGGGTCCACCGGGGAGCTGTTTTTT. It encodes CASSQDGSTGELFF.

This clone came up a few times. This chain uses TRBV5-1 with TRBJ2-7; maybe TRBD1 (8 bases). This CDR3 has 14 residues. Germline lookup yields CDR1 SGHRS and CDR2 YFSETQ. V dropped 0 bases and J dropped 5 bases, with 12 bases sitting between them. The CDR3 loop reads CASSLGQGTNEQYF. The DNA of the CDR3 is TGCGCCAGCAGCTTGGGACAGGGGACTAACGAGCAGTACTTC.

V is TRBV6-1 and J is TRBJ2-2, with TRBD2 identical over 14 bases. Germline V gene data show CDR1 as MNHNS and CDR2 as SASEGT. The CDR3 runs to 17 residues. Trimming at V came to 3 bases and at J to 7 bases, leaving 7 bases not matched to a gene. CDR3 bases: TGTGCCAGCAGTGAGACTAGCGGGGGGGCCCGGTTCGGGGAGCTGTTTTTT. Residues: CASSETSGGARFGELFF.

This clone was seen a single time. The J gene is TRBJ2-5, the V gene TRBV5-1; 13 nucleotides match TRBD2. Trimming removed 4 bases from V and 4 bases from J; junction bases left unmatched: 7. Germline V CDR1 and CDR2: SGHRS, YFSETQ. The length of the CDR3 is 16 residues. The CDR3, as DNA: TGCGCCAGCAGCCTCGGGACTAGCGGGAAGATAGAGACCCAGTACTTC. As protein: CASSLGTSGKIETQYF.

This clone was observed once. The rearrangement links TRBV5-1 to TRBJ2-2; 7 bases agree with TRBD2. The CDR3 sequence is 16 residues long. Germline values: CDR1 SGHRS, CDR2 YFSETQ. The V segment lost 4 bases and the J segment 4 bases; nucleotides outside the gene matches: 10. The CDR3, as DNA: TGCGCCAGCAGCCCCACGGTAGCGGGCCCCACCGGGGAGCTGTTTTTT. Protein: CASSPTVAGPTGELFF. The entire variable domain, with the rest obtained from reference TRBV5-1 and TRBJ2-2, is as follows: KAGVTQTPRYLIKTRGQQVTLSCSPISGHRSVSWYQQTPGQGLQFLFEYFSETQRNKGNFPGRFSGRQFSNSRSEMNVSTLELGDSALYLCASSPTVAGPTGELFFGEGSRLTVL.

This chain joins TRBV9 and TRBJ1-1; maybe TRBD1 (5 bases). Trimming left V 1 base short and J 4 bases short, with 11 bases between. This CDR3 spans 14 amino acids. The germline gives CDR1 SGDLS, CDR2 YYNGEE. The CDR3 sequence: CASSVRGSGTEAFF. The DNA of the CDR3 is TGTGCCAGCAGCGTACGGGGGAGCGGCACTGAAGCTTTCTTT.

The J gene is TRBJ1-5, the V gene TRBV27, with 8 positions matching TRBD1. The V gene end was trimmed by 10 bases and the J gene end by 2 bases; junction bases not matched to a gene: 10. Germline V CDR1 and CDR2: MNHEY, SMNVEV (reference sequence). The CDR3 extends over 15 amino acids. CDR3 amino acids: CATGWGGQGNQPQHF. CDR3 nucleotides: TGTGCCACCGGTTGGGGGGGACAGGGCAATCAGCCCCAGCATTTT.

The chain carries TRBV27 and TRBJ2-1; 7 bases align to TRBD1. The CDR3 is 16 residues long. After removal of 2 bases from V and 0 bases from J, the junction contained 4 bases not matched to a gene. CDR1 and CDR2 from the germline V gene are MNHEY and SMNVEV (reference sequence). In DNA, the CDR3 is TGTGCCAGCAGTTTAAAGCCAGGGGGCTCCTACAATGAGCAGTTCTTC. Translation: CASSLKPGGSYNEQFF.

The chain is built from TRBV3-1 (or the pseudogene TRBV3-2) and TRBJ1-3; possible D gene TRBD1, 5 bases. Trimming took 1 base from V and 0 from J, leaving 19 bases between them. The CDR3 covers 19 residues. CDR1 and CDR2 from the germline V gene are LGHDT and YNNKEL (reference sequence). CDR3 residues: CASSQVLDRDSRSGNTIYF. DNA of the CDR3: TGTGCCAGCAGCCAAGTATTGGACCGGGACTCCCGCTCTGGAAACACCATATATTTT.

The chain carries TRBV25-1 and TRBJ2-7, with 8 bases matching TRBD1. Germline loops: CDR1 MGHDK, CDR2 SYGVNS. V lost 5 bases and J lost 7; bases outside the gene matches: 7. This CDR3 is 13 amino acids long. CDR3 bases: TGTGCCAGCAGTAGGACAGGGTCAGGTGAGCAGTACTTC. Protein product: CASSRTGSGEQYF.